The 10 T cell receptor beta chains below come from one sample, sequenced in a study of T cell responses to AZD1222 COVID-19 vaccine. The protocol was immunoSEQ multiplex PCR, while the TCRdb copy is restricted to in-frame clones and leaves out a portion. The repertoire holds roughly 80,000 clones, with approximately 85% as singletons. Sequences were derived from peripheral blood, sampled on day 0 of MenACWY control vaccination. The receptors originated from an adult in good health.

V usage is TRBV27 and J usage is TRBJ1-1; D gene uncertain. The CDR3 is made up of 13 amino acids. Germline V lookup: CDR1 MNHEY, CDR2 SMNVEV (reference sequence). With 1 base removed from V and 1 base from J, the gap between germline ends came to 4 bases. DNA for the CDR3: TGTGCCAGCAGTTTATATCCGAACACTGAAGCTTTCTTT. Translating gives CASSLYPNTEAFF.

The CDR3 reads CASSVPGPETQYF. CDR3 coding DNA: TGTGCCAGCAGCGTTCCGGGCCCGGAGACCCAGTACTTC. The rearrangement links TRBV7-9 to TRBJ2-5; unclear D gene. The CDR3 is 13 amino acids. V lost 5 bases to trimming and J lost 5 bases, with 12 bases between them. Germline loops: CDR1 SEHNR, CDR2 FQNEAQ (reference sequence).

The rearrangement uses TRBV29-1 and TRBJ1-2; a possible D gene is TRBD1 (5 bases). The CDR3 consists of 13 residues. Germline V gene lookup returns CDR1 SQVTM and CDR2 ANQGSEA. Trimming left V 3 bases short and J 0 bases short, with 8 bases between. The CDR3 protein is CSVDRGANYGYTF. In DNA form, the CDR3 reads TGCAGCGTTGATCGGGGCGCTAACTATGGCTACACCTTC.

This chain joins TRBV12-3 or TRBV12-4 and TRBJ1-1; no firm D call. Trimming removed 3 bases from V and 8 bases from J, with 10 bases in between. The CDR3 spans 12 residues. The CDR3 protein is CASSFGGPEAFF. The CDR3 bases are TGTGCCAGCAGTTTCGGAGGGCCCGAAGCTTTCTTT.

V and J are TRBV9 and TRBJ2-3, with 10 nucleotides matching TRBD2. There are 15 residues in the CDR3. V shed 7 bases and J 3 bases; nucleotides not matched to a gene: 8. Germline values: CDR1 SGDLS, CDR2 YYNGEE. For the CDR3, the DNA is TGTGCCAGCCCGGGAGCGGGGGGGCGGACAGATACGCAGTATTTT. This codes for CASPGAGGRTDTQYF.

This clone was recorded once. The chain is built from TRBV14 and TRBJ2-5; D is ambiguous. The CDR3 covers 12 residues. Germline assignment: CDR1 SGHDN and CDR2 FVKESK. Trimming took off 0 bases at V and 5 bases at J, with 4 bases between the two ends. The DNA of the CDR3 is TGTGCCAGCAGCCAAGATTTGGAGACCCAGTACTTC. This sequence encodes CASSQDLETQYF.

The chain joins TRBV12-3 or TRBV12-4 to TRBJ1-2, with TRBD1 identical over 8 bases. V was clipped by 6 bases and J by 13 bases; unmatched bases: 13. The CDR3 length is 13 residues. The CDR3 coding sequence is TGTGCCAGCAGCCTCAACAGGGGGACAGAGGCCACCTTC. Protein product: CASSLNRGTEATF.

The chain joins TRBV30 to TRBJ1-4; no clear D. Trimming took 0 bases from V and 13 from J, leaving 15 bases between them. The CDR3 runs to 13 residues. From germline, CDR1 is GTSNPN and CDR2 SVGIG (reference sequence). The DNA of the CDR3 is TGTGCCTGGAGTGTCAAGGGAGATGTCAGACTGTTTTTT. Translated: CAWSVKGDVRLFF.

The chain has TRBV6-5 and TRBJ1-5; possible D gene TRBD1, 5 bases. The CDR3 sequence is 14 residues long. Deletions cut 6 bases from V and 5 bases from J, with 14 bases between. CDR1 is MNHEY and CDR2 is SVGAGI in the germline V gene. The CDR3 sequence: CASSFGTRYQPQHF. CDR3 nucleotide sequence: TGTGCCAGCAGCTTCGGGACGCGATATCAGCCCCAGCATTTT.

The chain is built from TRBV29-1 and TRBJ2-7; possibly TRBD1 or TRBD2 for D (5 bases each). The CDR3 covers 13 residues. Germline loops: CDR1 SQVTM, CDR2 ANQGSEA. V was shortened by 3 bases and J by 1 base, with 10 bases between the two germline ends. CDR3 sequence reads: CSVEGTYSYEQYF. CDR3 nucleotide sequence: TGCAGCGTTGAGGGGACCTATTCCTACGAGCAGTACTTC.